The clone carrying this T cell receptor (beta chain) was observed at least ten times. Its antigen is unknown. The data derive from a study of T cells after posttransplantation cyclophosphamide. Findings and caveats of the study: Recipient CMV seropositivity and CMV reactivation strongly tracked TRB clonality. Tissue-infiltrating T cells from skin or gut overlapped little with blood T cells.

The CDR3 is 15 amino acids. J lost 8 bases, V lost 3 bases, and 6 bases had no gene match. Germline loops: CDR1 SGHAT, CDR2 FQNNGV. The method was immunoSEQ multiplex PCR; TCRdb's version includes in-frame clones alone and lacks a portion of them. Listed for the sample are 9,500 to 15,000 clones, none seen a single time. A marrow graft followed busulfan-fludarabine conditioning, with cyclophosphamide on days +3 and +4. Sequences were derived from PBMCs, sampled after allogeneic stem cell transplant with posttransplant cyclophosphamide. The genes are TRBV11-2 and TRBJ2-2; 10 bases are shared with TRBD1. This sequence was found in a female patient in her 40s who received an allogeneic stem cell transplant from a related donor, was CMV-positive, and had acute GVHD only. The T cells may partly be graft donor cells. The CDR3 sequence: CASSFATGGSGELFF. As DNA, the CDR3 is TGTGCCAGCAGCTTCGCGACAGGGGGCTCGGGGGAGCTGTTTTTT.